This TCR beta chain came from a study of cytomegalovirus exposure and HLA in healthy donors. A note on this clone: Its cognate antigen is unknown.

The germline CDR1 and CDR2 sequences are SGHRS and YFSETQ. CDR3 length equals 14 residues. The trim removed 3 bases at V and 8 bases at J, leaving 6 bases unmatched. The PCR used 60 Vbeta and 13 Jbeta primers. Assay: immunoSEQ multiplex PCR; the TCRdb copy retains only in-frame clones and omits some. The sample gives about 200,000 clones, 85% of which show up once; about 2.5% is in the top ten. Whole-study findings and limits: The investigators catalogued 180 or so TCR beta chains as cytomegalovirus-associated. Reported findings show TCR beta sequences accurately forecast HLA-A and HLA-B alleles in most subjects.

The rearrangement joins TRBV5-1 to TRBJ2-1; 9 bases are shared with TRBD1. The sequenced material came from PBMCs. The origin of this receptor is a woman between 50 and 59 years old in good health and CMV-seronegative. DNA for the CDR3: TGCGCCAGCAGCTCCGGGACAGGGTGGCATGAGCAGTTCTTC. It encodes CASSSGTGWHEQFF. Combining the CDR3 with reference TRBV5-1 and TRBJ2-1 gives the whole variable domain KAGVTQTPRYLIKTRGQQVTLSCSPISGHRSVSWYQQTPGQGLQFLFEYFSETQRNKGNFPGRFSGRQFSNSRSEMNVSTLELGDSALYLCASSSGTGWHEQFFGPGTRLTVL.